Detailed here is one TCR beta chain. Between the trimmed V and J ends, which lost 1 base and 0 bases, there was a span of 10 bases. Germline loops: CDR1 SGHAT, CDR2 FQNNGV. CDR3 length equals 15 residues. The sample belongs to a study of blood T cell repertoires in COVID-19. Overall study: The samples span acute and convalescent COVID-19 from the United States, Italy and Spain. The cDNA or gDNA used as material had been derived from T cells, B-cell-depleted T cells, or PBMCs.

Using immunoSEQ multiplex PCR, the repertoire was profiled, and TCRdb retains in-frame clones only, with some absent. The profile shows approximately 59,000 clones, 80% to 90% of them singletons. The specimen sequenced was peripheral blood. This TCR derives from an elderly man with acute or convalescent COVID-19. The chain couples TRBV11-2 to TRBJ2-7; perhaps TRBD2 as D (6 bases). This CDR3 is CASSLVATSSYEQYF. In DNA form, the CDR3 reads TGTGCCAGCAGCTTAGTAGCGACTAGCTCCTACGAGCAGTACTTC. The full variable domain, its missing parts supplied by reference TRBV11-2 and TRBJ2-7, is EAGVAQSPRYKIIEKRQSVAFWCNPISGHATLYWYQQILGQGPKLLIQFQNNGVVDDSQLPKDRFSAERLKGVDSTLKIQPAKLEDSAVYLCASSLVATSSYEQYFGPGTRLTVT.